The rows below give T cell receptor beta chains drawn from one sample of a study of T cells in tuberculosis. Measured with immunoSEQ multiplex PCR; TCRdb has only the in-frame clones, and not every one. Of approximately 100,000 clones listed, roughly 91% are singletons. The sequencing sample was made of CD1b-GMM tetramer-negative cells sorted from PBMCs. These receptors all stem from an adult woman with latent tuberculosis. Both conserved end residues are part of each CDR3. Each record gives: J gene, V gene, CDR3 protein.

TRBJ2-6 TRBV6-1 CASSGASGVSSGANVLTF
TRBJ1-1 TRBV5-8 CASSYLQGILNTEAFF
TRBJ1-3 TRBV19 CASSIRLVTSGNTIYF
TRBJ2-5 TRBV5-1 CASSPGGGTGTLNQYF
TRBJ1-2 TRBV6-5 CASSGATLDGGYTF
TRBJ2-1 TRBV7-9 CASSTRTGFNEQFF
TRBJ1-5 TRBV13 CASSRRQGHQPQHF
TRBJ1-1 TRBV5-4 CASSPGQQNTEAFF
TRBJ2-3 TRBV7-6 CASSLVPLASTDTQYF
TRBJ1-3 TRBV6-1 CASSETGTGISGNTIYF
TRBJ1-3 TRBV29-1 CSVDQGQGSGNTIYF